This TCR beta chain is drawn from a study of T cells in Graves' hyperthyroidism and ophthalmopathy. In regard to this clonotype: Antigen: not known.

From RNA transcripts, TCR beta CDR3 regions were amplified. An initial round of RT-PCR targeting the TCR CDR3 relied on the HTBI primer set. TCRdb re-derived calls from the multiplex PCR reads in MiXCR, one entry per CDR3 protein. Of about 350,000 distinct CDR3 sequences in the sample, around a sixth were seen once. The CDR3 sequence is 18 residues long. CDR1 and CDR2 (germline): DFQATT, SNEGSKA (reference sequence). Trimming at V came to 6 bases and at J to 0 bases, leaving 7 bases not matched to a gene. Study-wide points: In the analysis, a 13 V-J model separated ophthalmopathy from stable hyperthyroidism.

Patients affected by ophthalmopathy presented a Clinical Activity Score of at least 3, a NOSPECS grade of at least 4, and disease duration below 3 months. What was sequenced was blood. The sequence was obtained from a woman in her thirties or forties with Graves' ophthalmopathy. The chain links TRBV20-1 to TRBJ2-2; 16 positions match TRBD2. Here the CDR3 reads CSASPGLAGGPNTGELFF. For the CDR3, the DNA is TGCAGTGCATCGCCGGGACTAGCGGGAGGGCCGAACACCGGGGAGCTGTTTTTT.